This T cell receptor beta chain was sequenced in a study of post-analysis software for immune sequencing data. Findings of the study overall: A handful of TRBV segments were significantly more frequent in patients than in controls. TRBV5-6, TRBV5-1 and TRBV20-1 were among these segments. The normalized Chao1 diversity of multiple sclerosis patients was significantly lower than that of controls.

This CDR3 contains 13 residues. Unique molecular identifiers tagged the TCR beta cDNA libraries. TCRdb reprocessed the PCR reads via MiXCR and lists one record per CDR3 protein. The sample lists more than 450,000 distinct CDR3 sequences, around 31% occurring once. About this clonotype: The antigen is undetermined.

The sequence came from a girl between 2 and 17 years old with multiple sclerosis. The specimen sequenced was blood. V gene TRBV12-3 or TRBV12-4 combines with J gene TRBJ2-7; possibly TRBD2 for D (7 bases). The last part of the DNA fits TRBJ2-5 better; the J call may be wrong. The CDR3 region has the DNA TGTGCCTTAGCCGGGGGGCTAGCTGTGACCCAGTACTTC. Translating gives CALAGGLAVTQYF.